The subject of this entry is one TCR beta chain. This sample is drawn from a study of blood T cell repertoires in COVID-19. Study overall: Samples of COVID-19 (acute and convalescent) were obtained from the United States, Italy and Spain. The analysed material was cDNA or gDNA that came from T cells, B-cell-depleted T cells, or PBMCs.

Per the study methods: Amplifying reference gene primers gave estimates of nucleated cell counts. This table comes from immunoSEQ multiplex PCR, and its TCRdb copy is limited to in-frame clones, with some not included. The DNA gave D and trimming, while V, J and clone size come from that table. Among 150,000 to 200,000 clones, 70% to 90% were seen once, and the ten largest hold roughly 2.6%. V dropped 2 bases and J dropped 1; count of bases not matched to a gene: 1. The CDR3 sequence is 14 residues long. Germline V gene sequence: CDR1 MGHDK, CDR2 SYGVNS. This clonotype was sampled from a man aged 40-49 years with active or convalescent COVID-19. The chain combines TRBV25-1 with TRBJ1-2; 7 nucleotides match TRBD1. The sample taken for sequencing was peripheral blood. CDR3: CASSETGVNYGYTF. The CDR3 coding sequence is TGTGCCAGCAGTGAAACAGGGGTTAACTATGGCTACACCTTC.